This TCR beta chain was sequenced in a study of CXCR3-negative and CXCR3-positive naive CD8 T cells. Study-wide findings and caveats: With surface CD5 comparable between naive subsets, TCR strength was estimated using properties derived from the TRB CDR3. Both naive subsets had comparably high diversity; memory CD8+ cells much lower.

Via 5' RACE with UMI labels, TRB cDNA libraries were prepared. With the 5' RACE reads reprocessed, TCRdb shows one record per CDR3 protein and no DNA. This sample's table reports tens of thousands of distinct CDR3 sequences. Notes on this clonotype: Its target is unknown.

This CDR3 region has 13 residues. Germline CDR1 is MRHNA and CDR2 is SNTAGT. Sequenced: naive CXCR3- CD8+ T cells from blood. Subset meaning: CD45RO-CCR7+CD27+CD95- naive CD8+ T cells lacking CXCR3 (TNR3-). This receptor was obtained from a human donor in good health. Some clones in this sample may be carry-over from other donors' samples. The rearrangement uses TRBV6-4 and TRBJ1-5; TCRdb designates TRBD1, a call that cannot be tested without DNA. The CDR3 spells CASARARDQPQHF.